One sample yielded the 17 T cell receptor beta chains listed below, sequenced in a study of blood T cell repertoires in COVID-19. Method: immunoSEQ multiplex PCR; TCRdb's copy keeps in-frame clones and lacks some. The sample yields 85,000 to 90,000 clones, roughly 80% seen once. The sample taken for sequencing was peripheral blood. The receptors originated from a woman older than 75 with active or convalescent COVID-19.

The chain combines TRBV7-2 with TRBJ1-5, with D hard to call. V lost 2 bases and J 5 bases, leaving 7 bases between the germline ends. The CDR3 is 13 residues long. Germline CDR1 reads SGHTA; CDR2 reads FQGNSA. The chain's CDR3 is CASSLLLDQPQHF. As DNA, the CDR3 is TGTGCCAGCAGCTTATTACTAGATCAGCCCCAGCATTTT.

The chain links TRBV19 to TRBJ2-3; D perhaps matches TRBD1 (5 bases). V lost 3 bases, J lost 4 bases, and 14 bases lay in between. This CDR3 is 15 amino acids long. In germline, CDR1 is LNHDA, CDR2 SQIVND (reference sequence). The CDR3: CASSMQATGADTQYF. CDR3 bases: TGTGCCAGTAGTATGCAGGCCACAGGAGCAGATACGCAGTATTTT. The full variable domain, in which reference TRBV19 and TRBJ2-3 provide the parts outside the CDR3, is DGGITQSPKYLFRKEGQNVTLSCEQNLNHDAMYWYRQDPGQGLRLIYYSQIVNDFQKGDIAEGYSVSREKKESFPLTVTSAQKNPTAFYLCASSMQATGADTQYFGPGTRLTVL.

The rearrangement uses TRBV2 and TRBJ1-2, with 9 positions matching TRBD1. This CDR3 comprises 14 residues. CDR1 SNHLY and CDR2 FYNNEI come from the germline V gene. The trim removed 6 bases at V and 5 bases at J, leaving 7 bases unmatched. CDR3 loop: CASSSAGQGYGYTF. The DNA of the CDR3 is TGTGCCAGCAGCTCGGCCGGACAGGGGTATGGCTACACCTTC.

The rearrangement links TRBV5-1 to TRBJ2-7; 7 bases align to TRBD1. This CDR3 spans 14 amino acids. Per germline, CDR1 SGHRS and CDR2 YFSETQ. After removal of 0 bases from V and 6 bases from J, the junction contained 6 bases not matched to a gene. CDR3: CASSLGQGASEQYF. In DNA, the CDR3 is TGCGCCAGCAGCTTGGGACAGGGAGCTTCCGAGCAGTACTTC.

In this sample, this clone turned up a few times. This chain uses TRBV29-1 with TRBJ1-1; D remains ambiguous. Trimming removed 4 bases at V and 0 bases at J, with 9 bases between. There are 13 residues in the CDR3. Germline assignment: CDR1 SQVTM and CDR2 ANQGSEA. CDR3: CSVGAGMNTEAFF. The CDR3 DNA reads TGCAGCGTTGGCGCAGGAATGAACACTGAAGCTTTCTTT.

This chain uses TRBV19 with TRBJ2-1, with 7 bases aligning to TRBD2. With V trimmed by 7 bases and J by 0 bases, 9 bases remained unmatched. This CDR3 is 16 amino acids long. Germline loops: CDR1 LNHDA, CDR2 SQIVND (reference sequence). CDR3 DNA sequence: TGTGCCAGTACCACGGCGGGAGCCAGCTCCTACAATGAGCAGTTCTTC. Its protein product is CASTTAGASSYNEQFF.

This clone appeared once. The chain links TRBV19 to TRBJ2-3, with 7 bases lining up with TRBD1. This CDR3 has 14 amino acids. Trimming at V came to 5 bases and at J to 2 bases, leaving 4 bases not matched to a gene. Germline assignment: CDR1 LNHDA and CDR2 SQIVND (reference sequence). This CDR3 reads CASSQQGFTDTQYF. DNA of the CDR3: TGTGCCAGTAGTCAACAGGGGTTCACAGATACGCAGTATTTT.

This clone turned up a few times. The chain's CDR3 is CAISEAVAGSYEQYF. CDR3 sequence (DNA): TGTGCCATCAGTGAGGCAGTAGCGGGTTCCTACGAGCAGTACTTC. The V gene is TRBV10-3, the J gene TRBJ2-7; 7 positions agree with TRBD2. Per the germline V gene, CDR1 is ENHRY and CDR2 is SYGVKD. The CDR3 length is 15 residues. J gave up 1 base and V 2 bases, and 5 bases lay outside the gene matches.

The chain carries TRBV6-2 or TRBV6-3 and TRBJ2-5, with TRBD2 identical over 7 bases. This CDR3 is built from 17 residues. Germline CDR1 and CDR2: MNHEY and SVGEGT. V gave up 5 bases and J gave up 5 bases; unmatched junction bases: 17. The CDR3 DNA reads as TGTGCCAGCAGTACCAAGCGGGCCCGCCCCGGGGGGGAGACCCAGTACTTC. It codes for CASSTKRARPGGETQYF.

The V and J genes are TRBV28 and TRBJ1-2, with a tentative D call TRBD1 (6 bases). Trimming stripped 6 bases from V and 4 bases from J, with 18 bases between. CDR3 length: 15 amino acids. From germline, CDR1 is MDHEN and CDR2 SYDVKM. The CDR3 bases are TGTGCCAGCAGAACCGGACAGCCCGAGAGCTATGGCTACACCTTC. As protein: CASRTGQPESYGYTF.

The V gene is TRBV5-1, the J gene TRBJ2-5; 9 bases agree with TRBD2. CDR3 length: 16 amino acids. CDR1 and CDR2 from the germline V gene are SGHRS and YFSETQ. V was clipped by 0 bases and J by 1 base; unmatched bases: 4. CDR3 DNA sequence: TGCGCCAGCAGCTTGGTAGCGGGGGCCCCCCAAGAGACCCAGTACTTC. Translation gives CASSLVAGAPQETQYF.

This clone has more than one count but fewer than ten. This rearrangement joins TRBV18 to TRBJ2-2, with D possibly matching TRBD2 (6 bases). V was shortened by 0 bases and J by 6 bases, with 14 bases between the two germline ends. Germline V lookup: CDR1 KGHSH, CDR2 LQKENI. The CDR3 loop spans 16 amino acids. Here the CDR3 DNA reads TGTGCCAGCTCACCACCCACCGGCGGGAATTCCGGGGAGCTGTTTTTT. It encodes CASSPPTGGNSGELFF.

The CDR3 loop is CASSPGVRQETQYF. Written as DNA, the CDR3 is TGTGCCAGCTCCCCGGGGGTTCGCCAAGAGACCCAGTACTTC. The V call is TRBV18, the J call TRBJ2-5; perhaps TRBD2 as D (6 bases). CDR3 length: 14 residues. Deletions cut 6 bases from V and 1 base from J, with 12 bases between. Germline CDR1 KGHSH, CDR2 LQKENI.

The chain links TRBV2 to TRBJ1-1, with D hard to call. Trimming pared 4 bases from V and 1 base from J, leaving 10 bases between. Germline V gene lookup returns CDR1 SNHLY and CDR2 FYNNEI. The CDR3 runs to 14 residues. The CDR3, as DNA: TGTGCCAGCAGTGGGCGAGGCTGGAACACTGAAGCTTTCTTT. This gives the protein CASSGRGWNTEAFF.

The chain has TRBV2 and TRBJ1-1; TRBD1 aligns across 9 bases. This CDR3 spans 15 amino acids. V dropped 4 bases and J dropped 2; count of bases not matched to a gene: 5. Germline V gene sequence: CDR1 SNHLY, CDR2 FYNNEI. CDR3 DNA sequence: TGTGCCAGCAGTGGGGACAGGGTTACAAACACTGAAGCTTTCTTT. It is translated as CASSGDRVTNTEAFF. Together with reference TRBV2 and TRBJ1-1, the CDR3 gives the full variable domain: EPEVTQTPSHQVTQMGQEVILRCVPISNHLYFYWYRQILGQKVEFLVSFYNNEISEKSEIFDDQFSVERPDGSNFTLKIRSTKLEDSAMYFCASSGDRVTNTEAFFGQGTRLTVV.

The V and J genes are TRBV7-9 and TRBJ1-2; 9 bases match TRBD1. The CDR3 runs 17 residues. The germline CDR1 and CDR2 sequences are SEHNR and FQNEAQ (reference sequence). Trimming at V came to 2 bases and at J to 7 bases, leaving 14 bases not matched to a gene. CDR3 sequence reads: CASSLIDTGGASFGYTF. The CDR3 DNA reads as TGTGCCAGCAGCTTAATCGATACAGGGGGCGCATCCTTTGGCTACACCTTC.

The V and J genes are TRBV28 and TRBJ1-2; 9 bases fit TRBD1. With 11 bases clipped from V and 8 bases from J, the junction kept 15 bases outside the gene matches. Germline-derived CDR1 and CDR2 are MDHEN and SYDVKM. This CDR3 is 14 amino acids long. The CDR3 loop reads CAGVDRGFRGGYTF. The CDR3 DNA is TGTGCCGGTGTGGACAGGGGCTTTCGTGGGGGCTACACCTTC.